This entry is about one TCR beta chain. Its specificity is unknown. The data stem from a study of cytomegalovirus exposure and HLA in healthy donors. Study-wide points: An analysis that came later showed most CMV-associated TCR beta chains appearing HLA-restricted.

Germline trimming cut 7 bases from V and 2 bases from J; bases unmatched to any gene: 9. The CDR3 contains 15 residues. Germline loops: CDR1 WSHSY, CDR2 SAAADI. With 60 Vbeta and 13 Jbeta primers, the PCR was carried out. Here immunoSEQ multiplex PCR was the method, and the copy in TCRdb shows in-frame clones only, minus some. The sample includes 130,000 or so clones, roughly 80% of them seen just once. This TCR came from a female donor in good health and CMV-seronegative. This chain uses TRBV10-2 with TRBJ2-3, with 7 positions matching TRBD1. Sequencing was done on a sample of PBMCs. The CDR3, as DNA: TGCGCCAGCATCGATACAGGGGCCCACACAGATACGCAGTATTTT. Amino acids: CASIDTGAHTDTQYF.